This T cell receptor beta chain was identified in a study of blood T cell repertoires in COVID-19. About the research overall: From the United States, Italy and Spain came samples of acute and convalescent COVID-19. In each case, the material was cDNA or gDNA derived from T cells, B-cell-depleted T cells, or PBMCs.

Only one count was recorded for this clone. Authors' methods: Reference gene primer amplification in the assay estimated nucleated cell counts. TCRdb keeps only in-frame clones here, not all; method: immunoSEQ multiplex PCR. From that table come the V and J calls and clone size; the DNA was used to work out D and trimming. This sample carries roughly 200,000 clones, approximately 86% of them seen once, and the ten largest clones take 1.5%. This CDR3 is built from 14 residues. Germline loops: CDR1 SEHNR, CDR2 FQNEAQ (reference sequence). Between the trimmed V and J ends, which lost 3 bases and 3 bases, there was a span of 6 bases.

The sequenced sample was peripheral blood. The chain links TRBV7-9 to TRBJ2-6, with unresolved D. This TCR came from a man between 18 and 35 years old with active or convalescent COVID-19. The CDR3 region is CASSFRVGANVLTF. CDR3 coding DNA: TGTGCCAGCAGCTTTCGGGTTGGGGCCAACGTCCTGACTTTC.